This T cell receptor beta chain was recorded in a study of glioma-infiltrating T cells. Study results and caveats: CDR3 overlap between tissue and blood was very small. Above-expected tissue-blood divergence occurred in all gliomas, most in low-grade ones.

This clonotype was detected many times. Antigen unknown. The iRepertoire nested amplicon-rescue multiplex PCR amplified TCR alpha and beta CDR3s from RNA. For one-step reverse transcription and amplification, roughly 85-450 ng of tissue mRNA or PBMC total RNA was used. TCRdb recomputed calls from the multiplex PCR reads with MiXCR, one row per CDR3 protein. Among 150,000 to 200,000 distinct CDR3 sequences listed, over 25% were seen once. The CDR3 has 15 residues. The germline V gene has CDR1 SGHNT and CDR2 YYREEE (reference sequence). V dropped 0 bases and J dropped 1 base, with 8 bases sitting between them.

This TCR was recovered from a human donor with low-grade glioma or glioblastoma, undergoing nonglioma brain surgery, or in good health (not recorded which). Sample: glioma tissue, nonneoplastic brain tissue, or PBMCs (not recorded which). The chain uses TRBV5-4 and TRBJ2-1; D is ambiguous. The CDR3 nucleotides read TGTGCCAGCAGCTTGGCCCTCGCATCCTACAATGAGCAGTTCTTC. It translates to CASSLALASYNEQFF.